The following is a T cell receptor beta chain sequence with its context. What it recognizes is unknown. The sample is drawn from a study of OX40 agonist ivuxolimab in advanced cancers. Whole-study results and caveats: Relative to CD4+ cells, CD8+ T cells on average had more expanded clones.

The ends were cut back, 7 bases at V and 0 bases at J, with 13 bases in the middle. The CDR3 spans 15 residues. The V gene's germline CDR1 is PRHDT and CDR2 FYEKMQ (reference sequence). TCRdb keeps only in-frame clones here, not all; method: immunoSEQ multiplex PCR. This table has around 40,000 clones, approximately 90% appearing once. The sequence was collected from an adult with an advanced solid tumor such as melanoma, head and neck, liver or kidney cancer. The sample here was CD4+ or CD8+ T cells sorted from blood, taken in a trial of the OX40 agonist ivuxolimab. The rearrangement uses TRBV13 and TRBJ1-3; D perhaps matches TRBD1 (5 bases). The CDR3 nucleotides are TGTGCCAGCACCCCTCTGGACACCTCTGGAAACACCATATATTTT. Protein: CASTPLDTSGNTIYF.